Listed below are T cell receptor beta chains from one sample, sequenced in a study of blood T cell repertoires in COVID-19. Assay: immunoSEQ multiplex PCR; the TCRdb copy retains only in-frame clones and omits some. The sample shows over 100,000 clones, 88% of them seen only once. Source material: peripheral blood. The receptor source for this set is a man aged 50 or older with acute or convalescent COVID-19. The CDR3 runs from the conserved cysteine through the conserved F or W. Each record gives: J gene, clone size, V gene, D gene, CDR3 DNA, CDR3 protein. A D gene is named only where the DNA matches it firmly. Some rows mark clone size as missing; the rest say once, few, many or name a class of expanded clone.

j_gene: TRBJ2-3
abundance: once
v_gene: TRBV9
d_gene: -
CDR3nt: TGTGCCAGCAGCGTAGCAACAGATACGCAGTATTTT
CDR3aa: CASSVATDTQYF

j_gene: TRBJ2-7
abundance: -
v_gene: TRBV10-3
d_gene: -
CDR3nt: TGTGCCAGCAGCTTGGGCAGTTCAGTCTACGAGCAGTACTTC
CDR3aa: CASSLGSSVYEQYF

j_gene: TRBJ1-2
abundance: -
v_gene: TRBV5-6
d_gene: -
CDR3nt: TGTGCCAGCAGCTTGGGAACAGGCTCTTACTATGGCTACACCTTC
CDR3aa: CASSLGTGSYYGYTF

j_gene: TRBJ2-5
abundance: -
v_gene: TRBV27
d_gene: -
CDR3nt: TGTGCCAGCAGTTTTCGCGTCCAAGAGACCCAGTACTTC
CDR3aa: CASSFRVQETQYF

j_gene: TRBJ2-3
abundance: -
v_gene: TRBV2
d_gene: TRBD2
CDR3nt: TGTGCCAGCAGTCTTGAACTAGCGGGAGGTCCAGATACGCAGTATTTT
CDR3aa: CASSLELAGGPDTQYF

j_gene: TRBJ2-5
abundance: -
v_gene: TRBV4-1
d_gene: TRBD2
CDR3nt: TGCGCCAGCAGCCAAGAAGCGGGAGCACAAGAGACCCAGTACTTC
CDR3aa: CASSQEAGAQETQYF

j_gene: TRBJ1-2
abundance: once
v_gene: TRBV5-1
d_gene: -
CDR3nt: TGCGCCAGCAGCAGAATTACCGGGACAATTGGCGACTATGGCTACACCTTC
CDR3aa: CASSRITGTIGDYGYTF

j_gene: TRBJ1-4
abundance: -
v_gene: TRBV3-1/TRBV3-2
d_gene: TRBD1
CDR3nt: TGTGCCAGCAGCTCCGGGACAGGGGCTCCCCTTAACCCCACATTT
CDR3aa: CASSSGTGAPLNPTF

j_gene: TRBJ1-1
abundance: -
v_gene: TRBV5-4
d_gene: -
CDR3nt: TGTGCCAGCAGCTTACGCAGGAACACTGAAGCTTTCTTT
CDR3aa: CASSLRRNTEAFF

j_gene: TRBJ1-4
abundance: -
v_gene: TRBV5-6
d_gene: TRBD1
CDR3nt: TGTGCCAGCAGCTCGGGACAGGTTACAATTTGGGAAAAACTGTTTTTT
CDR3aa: CASSSGQVTIWEKLFF

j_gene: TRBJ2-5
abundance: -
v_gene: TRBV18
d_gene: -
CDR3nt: TGTGCCAGCTCACCAAGTAGAGAGACCCAGTACTTC
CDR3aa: CASSPSRETQYF

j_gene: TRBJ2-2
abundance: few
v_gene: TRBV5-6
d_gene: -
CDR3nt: TGTGCCAGCAGCTTGTACCCCCGGGGGGAGCTGTTTTTT
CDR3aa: CASSLYPRGELFF

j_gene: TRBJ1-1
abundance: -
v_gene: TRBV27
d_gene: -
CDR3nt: TGTGCCAGCAGTTTAAAACCCTATGGCGGTAACACTGAAGCTTTCTTT
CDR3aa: CASSLKPYGGNTEAFF

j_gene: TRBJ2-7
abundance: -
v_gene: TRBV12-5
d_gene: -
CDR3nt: TGTGCTAGTGGTTTGGTAACCGCTCAGGGAACCTACGAGCAGTACTTC
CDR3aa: CASGLVTAQGTYEQYF

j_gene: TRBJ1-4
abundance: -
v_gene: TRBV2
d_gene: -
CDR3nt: TGTGCCAGCAGTGGAGGAGAAAAACTGTTTTTT
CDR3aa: CASSGGEKLFF

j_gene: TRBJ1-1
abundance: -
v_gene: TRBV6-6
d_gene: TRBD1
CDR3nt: TGTGCCAGCAGAATTAGGACAGGGGGTACGAACACTGAAGCTTTCTTT
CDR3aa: CASRIRTGGTNTEAFF

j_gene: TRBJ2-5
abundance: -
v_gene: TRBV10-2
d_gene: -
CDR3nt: TGCGCCAGCAGTGAGTGGGCTACCCAAGAGACCCAGTACTTC
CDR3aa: CASSEWATQETQYF

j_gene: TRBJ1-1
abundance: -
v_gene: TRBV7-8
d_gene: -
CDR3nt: TGTGCCAGCAGCTTAGTCGGCGGTAACACTGAAGCTTTCTTT
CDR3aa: CASSLVGGNTEAFF

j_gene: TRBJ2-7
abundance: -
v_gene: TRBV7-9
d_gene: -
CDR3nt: TGTGCCAGCAGCTTATATGCGGGGGCCGCCTACGAGCAGTACTTC
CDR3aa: CASSLYAGAAYEQYF

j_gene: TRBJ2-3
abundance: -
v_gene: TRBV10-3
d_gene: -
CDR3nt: TGTGCCATCAAGCGGCCTGACACAGATACGCAGTATTTT
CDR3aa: CAIKRPDTDTQYF

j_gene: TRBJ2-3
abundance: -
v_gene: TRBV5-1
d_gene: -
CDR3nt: TGCGCCAGCAGCTACGAGGGTCCGCGAAACACAGATACGCAGTATTTT
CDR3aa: CASSYEGPRNTDTQYF

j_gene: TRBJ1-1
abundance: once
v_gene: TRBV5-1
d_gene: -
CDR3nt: TGCGCCAGCAGCTTCGACTCGGTAACTGAAGCTTTCTTT
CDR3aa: CASSFDSVTEAFF

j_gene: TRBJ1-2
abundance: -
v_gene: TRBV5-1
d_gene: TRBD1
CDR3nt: TGCGCCAGCAGCCCCGGACAGGGCTATGGCTACACCTTC
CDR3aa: CASSPGQGYGYTF

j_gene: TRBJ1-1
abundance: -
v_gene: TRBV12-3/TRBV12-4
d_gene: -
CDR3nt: TGTGCCAGCAGTTTGGGGGCTGGGACTGAAGCTTTCTTT
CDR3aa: CASSLGAGTEAFF

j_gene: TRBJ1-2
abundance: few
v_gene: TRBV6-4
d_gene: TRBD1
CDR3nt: TGTGCCAGCAGCCGGGACAGGAAGGATGGCTACACCTTC
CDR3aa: CASSRDRKDGYTF

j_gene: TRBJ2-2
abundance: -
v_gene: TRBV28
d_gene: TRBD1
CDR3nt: TGTGCCAGCAGTCTCGCCGGGACAGGGTTACTCGGGGAGCTGTTTTTT
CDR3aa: CASSLAGTGLLGELFF

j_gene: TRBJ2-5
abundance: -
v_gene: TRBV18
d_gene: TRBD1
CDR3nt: TGTGCCAGCTCACCCCGTGGACAGGGGGCCGGGGAGACCCAGTACTTC
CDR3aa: CASSPRGQGAGETQYF

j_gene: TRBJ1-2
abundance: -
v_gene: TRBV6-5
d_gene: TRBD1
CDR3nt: TGTGCCAGCAACGACAGGGGGGGCAGCGGCTACACCTTC
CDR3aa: CASNDRGGSGYTF